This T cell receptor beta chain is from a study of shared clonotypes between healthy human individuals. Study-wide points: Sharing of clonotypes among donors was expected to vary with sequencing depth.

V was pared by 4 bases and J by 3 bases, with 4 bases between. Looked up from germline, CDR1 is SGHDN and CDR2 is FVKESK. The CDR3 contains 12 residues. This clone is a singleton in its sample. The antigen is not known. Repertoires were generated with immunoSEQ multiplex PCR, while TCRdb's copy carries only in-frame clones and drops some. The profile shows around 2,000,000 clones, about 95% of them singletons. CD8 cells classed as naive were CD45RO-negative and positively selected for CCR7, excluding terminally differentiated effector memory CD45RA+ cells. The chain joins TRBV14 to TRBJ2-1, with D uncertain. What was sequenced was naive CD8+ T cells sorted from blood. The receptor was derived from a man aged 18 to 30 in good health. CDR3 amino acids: CASSRNYNEQFF. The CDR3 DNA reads TGTGCCAGCAGCCGGAACTACAATGAGCAGTTCTTC.